This TCR beta chain derives from a study of blood T cell repertoires in COVID-19. In the authors' workflow: From reference gene primer amplification, estimates of nucleated cell counts were derived. Generated by immunoSEQ multiplex PCR, the TCRdb table keeps only in-frame clones and is missing some. V, J and clone size were drawn from that table, and D and trimming were deduced from the DNA. The sample records some 200,000 clones, 80% to 90% being singletons. The V gene lost 4 bases and the J gene lost 4 bases, with 20 bases spanning the gap. Germline V gene data show CDR1 as SGHNT and CDR2 as YYREEE (reference sequence). This CDR3 is 16 amino acids long.

The chain combines TRBV5-4 with TRBJ2-5, with D maybe TRBD1 (8 bases). The TCR was taken from a woman aged 55 to 70 who had recovered from COVID-19. Input material: peripheral blood. CDR3 sequence: CASSPGGDRGGETQYF. The CDR3, as DNA: TGTGCCAGCAGCCCGGGGGGCGACAGGGGTGGAGAGACCCAGTACTTC.